This T cell receptor beta chain is drawn from a study of type 1 and type 2 diabetes patients. Study results and caveats: Some expanded clones seen only in T1D might occur in additional T2D or control samples.

A word on this clonotype: What it recognizes is unknown.

PCR was run on genomic DNA. The TCR beta CDR3 region was amplified using 30 forward and 13 reverse primers. TCRdb called the multiplex PCR reads again in MiXCR, with one record for every CDR3 protein. Of about 270,000 distinct CDR3 sequences in the sample, roughly 50% were seen once. The CDR3 totals 15 residues. Germline loops: CDR1 SGHTA, CDR2 FQGTGA. V dropped 6 bases and J dropped 3; count of bases not matched to a gene: 4. Input material: peripheral blood mononuclear cells (PBMCs). The TCR was taken from a man aged 18 to 35 with type 2 diabetes. J is TRBJ2-3 and V is TRBV7-3; 12 bases line up with TRBD2. The CDR3 protein is CASRQGTSGTDTQYF. CDR3 DNA sequence: TGTGCCAGCAGGCAAGGGACTAGCGGGACAGATACGCAGTATTTT.